This T cell receptor beta chain was observed in a study of identical twins' blood T cells. Points from the study as a whole: Twins shared about as many clonotypes as their cloneset sizes predicted.

This CDR3 contains 12 residues. Per the germline V gene, CDR1 is LNHDA and CDR2 is SQIVND (reference sequence). V was pared by 6 bases and J by 4 bases, with 10 bases between. The donors were healthy female monozygous twins, three pairs in total. Reared together, all three twin pairs probably met the same infectious agents and vaccines. Both ends of each TCR cDNA library bore sample-specific barcodes. In TCRdb, the 5' RACE reads were re-called with MiXCR into one record per CDR3 protein. The sample includes hundreds of thousands of distinct CDR3 sequences, roughly 28% of them seen just once. This clonotype was seen more than once but under ten times. Its antigen is as yet unknown.

The rearrangement links TRBV19 to TRBJ2-7, with TRBD2 as a possible D gene (6 bases). This receptor was identified in a woman aged 18 to 55 in good health. Sequencing used PBMCs. CDR3 in amino acids: CASSGSRYEQYF. The CDR3 nucleotides read TGTGCCAGTAGCGGGAGCCGGTACGAGCAGTACTTC.